These T cell receptor beta chains were read from a single sample in a study of siplizumab effects on memory and regulatory T cells. Here immunoSEQ multiplex PCR was the method, and the copy in TCRdb shows in-frame clones only, minus some. The data show 65,000 to 70,000 clones, about 87% seen once. The sequencing sample was made of Tregs sorted from blood. Receptors were obtained from a human donor in good health. CDR3s include the opening cysteine and the closing phenylalanine or tryptophan. The D gene is left open where the match is weak. Clone size is given for some rows only: seen once, a few or many times, or a class if the clone is expanded.

V gene	D gene	clone size	J gene	CDR3 protein	CDR3 DNA
TRBV5-1	-	-	TRBJ1-2	CASSLGVDTYGYTF	TGCGCCAGCAGCTTGGGAGTGGACACCTATGGCTACACCTTC
TRBV19	TRBD2	-	TRBJ2-1	CASSRITGTRAGEQFF	TGTGCCAGTAGTCGAATCACCGGGACTAGAGCGGGTGAGCAGTTCTTC
TRBV21-1	-	-	TRBJ1-1	CASSKPRGRRTEAFF	TGTGCCAGCAGCAAACCCCGGGGGCGCCGGACTGAAGCTTTCTTT
TRBV7-3	-	-	TRBJ2-7	CASSLTAGLLSEQYF	TGTGCCAGCAGCCTCACCGCGGGACTCCTTAGCGAGCAGTACTTC
TRBV7-3	-	-	TRBJ2-3	CASSSSVSTDTQYF	TGTGCCAGCAGCTCCAGCGTAAGCACAGATACGCAGTATTTT
TRBV7-3	TRBD2	-	TRBJ2-5	CASSLSGLAGETQYF	TGTGCCAGCAGCTTAAGCGGCCTAGCGGGAGAGACCCAGTACTTC
TRBV1	-	-	TRBJ1-5	CTSSQDVVRRTENSNQPQHF	TGCACCAGCAGCCAAGATGTGGTCCGGCGGACAGAAAATAGCAATCAGCCCCAGCATTTT
TRBV29-1	TRBD2	-	TRBJ2-4	CSVDIASGRAKNIQYF	TGCAGCGTTGATATCGCTAGCGGGAGGGCCAAAAACATTCAGTACTTC
TRBV7-2	TRBD2	-	TRBJ2-7	CASSLGTSGPYEQYF	TGTGCCAGCAGCCTAGGGACTAGCGGTCCCTACGAGCAGTACTTC
TRBV6-4	-	once	TRBJ2-3	CASSQYWGDTQYF	TGTGCCAGCAGTCAATACTGGGGAGATACGCAGTATTTT
TRBV4-2	-	-	TRBJ1-2	CASSPPGNANYGYTF	TGTGCCAGCAGCCCTCCGGGGAACGCTAACTATGGCTACACCTTC
TRBV7-2	TRBD2	-	TRBJ2-1	CASSLVVSGSDEQFF	TGTGCCAGCAGCTTAGTTGTTAGCGGGAGCGATGAGCAGTTCTTC
TRBV28	-	-	TRBJ1-2	CASSLKGYGYTF	TGTGCCAGCAGTTTAAAGGGCTATGGCTACACCTTC
TRBV19	-	-	TRBJ2-3	CASSLRSPDQDTQYF	TGTGCCAGTAGTCTGCGGAGCCCCGACCAAGATACGCAGTATTTT
TRBV7-9	-	-	TRBJ2-3	CASSSWGVGTDTQYF	TGTGCCAGCAGCAGTTGGGGAGTCGGCACAGATACGCAGTATTTT
TRBV7-3	-	-	TRBJ1-1	CASSSGPSYPEAFF	TGTGCCAGCAGCTCAGGGCCGTCCTATCCTGAAGCTTTCTTT
TRBV30	TRBD2	-	TRBJ2-1	CAWSLAGSLAYNEQFF	TGTGCCTGGAGTTTAGCGGGGTCCCTGGCTTACAATGAGCAGTTCTTC
TRBV4-2	-	-	TRBJ2-5	CASSLIRYSGKETQYF	TGTGCCAGCAGCCTCATACGATACAGCGGTAAAGAGACCCAGTACTTC
TRBV11-3	-	-	TRBJ2-5	CASSLGETQYF	TGTGCCAGCAGCTTAGGAGAGACCCAGTACTTC
TRBV10-3	TRBD1	few	TRBJ1-2	CALGDSDSYGYTF	TGTGCCCTAGGGGACAGCGATTCCTATGGCTACACCTTC
TRBV19	TRBD2	-	TRBJ2-7	CASSIGTSFDEQYF	TGTGCCAGTAGTATAGGGACTAGCTTTGACGAGCAGTACTTC
TRBV5-1	-	-	TRBJ1-2	CASSQTGARGYTF	TGCGCCAGCAGCCAGACAGGAGCTCGTGGCTACACCTTC
TRBV27	TRBD1	once	TRBJ1-5	CASSSTGDQPQHF	TGTGCCAGCAGTTCCACAGGGGATCAGCCCCAGCATTTT
TRBV7-9	TRBD2	-	TRBJ2-2	CASSISGTAGELFF	TGTGCCAGCAGCATTAGCGGGACGGCCGGGGAGCTGTTTTTT
TRBV15	TRBD2	-	TRBJ2-2	CATSARTSFAGELFF	TGTGCCACCAGCGCTCGGACTAGCTTTGCCGGGGAGCTGTTTTTT
TRBV7-9	-	-	TRBJ1-1	CASSLNYGPYTEAFF	TGTGCCAGCAGCCTCAACTACGGACCTTACACTGAAGCTTTCTTT
TRBV4-3	TRBD2	-	TRBJ2-1	CASSQVASGSRNEQFF	TGCGCCAGCAGCCAAGTGGCTAGCGGGAGTCGGAATGAGCAGTTCTTC
TRBV7-2	-	-	TRBJ2-7	CASSSSSGYSYEQYF	TGTGCCAGCAGCTCCTCCAGCGGTTACTCCTACGAGCAGTACTTC
TRBV5-6	-	-	TRBJ2-7	CASSYRSYEQYF	TGTGCCAGCAGCTACAGGAGCTACGAGCAGTACTTC
TRBV12-5	-	-	TRBJ2-1	CASGLRTYNEQFF	TGTGCTAGTGGTTTGCGGACTTACAATGAGCAGTTCTTC
TRBV6-5	-	once	TRBJ2-1	CASRRLVNEQFF	TGTGCCAGCAGGCGGCTAGTAAATGAGCAGTTCTTC
TRBV28	TRBD2	-	TRBJ2-5	CASSRLTSWETQYF	TGTGCCAGCAGCCGCCTGACTAGCTGGGAGACCCAGTACTTC
TRBV19	TRBD2	-	TRBJ2-2	CASTSTSGRAVGTGELFF	TGTGCCAGTACCTCGACTAGCGGGAGGGCCGTGGGTACCGGGGAGCTGTTTTTT
TRBV28	-	-	TRBJ2-7	CAIQPSNSYEQYF	TGTGCCATCCAACCATCCAACTCCTACGAGCAGTACTTC
TRBV6-6	TRBD1	-	TRBJ1-6	CASRPGQRYNSPLHF	TGTGCCAGCAGGCCGGGACAGAGATATAATTCACCCCTCCACTTT
TRBV11-3	-	-	TRBJ2-2	CASSLFAGELFF	TGTGCCAGCAGCTTATTCGCCGGGGAGCTGTTTTTT
TRBV9	TRBD1	-	TRBJ2-7	CASSVEDRTGWYEQYF	TGTGCCAGCAGCGTAGAGGATCGGACAGGGTGGTACGAGCAGTACTTC
TRBV7-3	TRBD2	-	TRBJ2-2	CASSPTSGRSYTGELFF	TGTGCCAGCAGCCCCACTAGCGGGAGGTCCTACACCGGGGAGCTGTTTTTT
TRBV5-4	-	-	TRBJ2-3	CASSQLDTQYF	TGTGCCAGCAGCCAGCTAGATACGCAGTATTTT
TRBV10-3	TRBD2	-	TRBJ2-7	CAISDSGGSSYEQYF	TGTGCCATCAGTGATTCGGGAGGGAGCTCCTACGAGCAGTACTTC
TRBV6-6	-	once	TRBJ1-6	CASSSLGNSPLHF	TGTGCCAGCAGTTCACTGGGCAATTCACCCCTCCACTTT
TRBV28	TRBD1	-	TRBJ1-2	CASSPGQGRGGYTF	TGTGCCAGCAGTCCCGGACAGGGGAGGGGTGGCTACACCTTC
TRBV7-2	-	-	TRBJ1-1	CASSLSGGTEAFF	TGTGCCAGCAGCTTGTCAGGAGGCACTGAAGCTTTCTTT
TRBV11-2	-	once	TRBJ2-7	CASSLVGASRSIYEQYF	TGTGCCAGCAGCTTAGTAGGCGCTAGCCGCTCCATCTACGAGCAGTACTTC
TRBV7-8	TRBD2	-	TRBJ2-2	CASSPGLDTGELFF	TGTGCCAGCAGCCCGGGACTAGACACCGGGGAGCTGTTTTTT
TRBV19	-	few	TRBJ1-5	CASSIGAREQPQHF	TGTGCCAGTAGTATAGGGGCCAGGGAACAGCCCCAGCATTTT